The clone carrying this T cell receptor (beta chain) was counted ten times or more. What it binds is unknown. This sample was taken from a study of T cells after yellow fever vaccination. Whole-study findings and limits: Reappearance after the booster was observed for most primary-vaccination clones (roughly 97% CD4, roughly 90% CD8).

The length of the CDR3 is 16 residues. The trim removed 2 bases at V and 4 bases at J, leaving 4 bases unmatched. The germline CDR1 and CDR2 sequences are MNHEY and SVGEGT. TCRdb re-called the 5' RACE reads with MiXCR, one entry per CDR3 protein. The repertoire consists of 120,000 to 150,000 distinct CDR3 sequences, with about 7.7% occurring once and the leading ten covering roughly 0.77%. The J gene is TRBJ2-1, the V gene TRBV6-2 or TRBV6-3, with 11 bases identical to TRBD2. The sample was CD4+ T cells sorted from PBMCs, taken 5 days after the yellow fever booster vaccination. This clonotype was obtained from a man aged 30 to 39 who received the YFV17D yellow fever vaccine. The CDR3 DNA sequence: TGTGCCAGCAGTTACATAGCGGGAGGGCCTTACAATGAGCAGTTCTTC. This translates into CASSYIAGGPYNEQFF.